These 19 T cell receptor beta chains originate from one sample sequenced in a study of cytomegalovirus exposure and HLA in healthy donors. The PCR contained 60 Vbeta and 13 Jbeta primers. TCRdb's table, derived via immunoSEQ multiplex PCR, lists solely in-frame clones and lacks some. The data hold under 200,000 clones, with 70% to 90% observed a single time. What was sequenced was PBMCs. The source of these receptors is a woman in her forties or fifties in good health and CMV-seronegative.

V gene TRBV5-1 combines with J gene TRBJ2-1, with TRBD1 matching 9 bases. V gave up 4 bases and J gave up 5 bases; unmatched junction bases: 4. Germline V gives CDR1 SGHRS, CDR2 YFSETQ. The CDR3 has 14 residues. Here the CDR3 DNA reads TGCGCCAGCAGCCTGGGGACAGGGAACAATGAGCAGTTCTTC. Its translation: CASSLGTGNNEQFF.

This chain joins TRBV19 and TRBJ2-1, with a tentative D call TRBD2 (6 bases). The germline gives CDR1 LNHDA, CDR2 SQIVND (reference sequence). Trimming pared 9 bases from V and 0 bases from J, leaving 12 bases between. CDR3 size: 14 residues. The DNA for the CDR3 is TGTGCCAGCCGGGAGTTGAGCTCCTACAATGAGCAGTTCTTC. Its translation: CASRELSSYNEQFF.

The chain recombines TRBV18 with TRBJ1-3, with D possibly matching TRBD1 (5 bases). V dropped 5 bases and J dropped 0 bases, with 11 bases sitting between them. Germline V lookup: CDR1 KGHSH, CDR2 LQKENI. The CDR3 totals 15 residues. CDR3: CASSTTGYSGNTIYF. CDR3 in DNA: TGTGCCAGCTCAACTACAGGATACTCTGGAAACACCATATATTTT.

This chain connects TRBV7-2 to TRBJ2-2; 8 bases align to TRBD1. The germline CDR1 and CDR2 sequences are SGHTA and FQGNSA. The V segment lost 3 bases and the J segment 2 bases; nucleotides outside the gene matches: 2. The CDR3 totals 15 residues. CDR3 amino acids: CASSLGQVNTGELFF. The CDR3 DNA reads TGTGCCAGCAGCTTGGGACAGGTTAACACCGGGGAGCTGTTTTTT.

The rearrangement links TRBV6-6 to TRBJ1-3, with D tentatively TRBD1 (6 bases). The length of the CDR3 is 11 residues. The germline V gene has CDR1 MNHNY and CDR2 SVGAGI (reference sequence). The CDR3 loop reads CVTGSGNTIYF. CDR3 DNA sequence: TGTGTAACAGGGTCTGGAAACACCATATATTTT.

This clone is a singleton in its sample. The chain uses TRBV6-6 and TRBJ1-1, with TRBD1 matching over 8 bases. The CDR3 is 15 residues long. CDR1 is MNHNY and CDR2 is SVGAGI in the germline V gene (reference sequence). V lost 5 bases, J lost 1 base, and 6 bases stayed unmatched. The CDR3 spells CASSPRGQGNTEAFF. The CDR3 DNA reads as TGTGCCAGCAGTCCCAGGGGGCAGGGGAACACTGAAGCTTTCTTT.

V usage is TRBV2 and J usage is TRBJ2-3, with 9 positions matching TRBD1. In germline, CDR1 is SNHLY, CDR2 FYNNEI. The CDR3 loop spans 14 amino acids. With V trimmed by 8 bases and J by 1 base, 4 bases remained unmatched. The CDR3 bases are TGTGCCAGCGATTGGACAGGGGGCACAGATACGCAGTATTTT. Translated, it gives CASDWTGGTDTQYF.

This chain links TRBV7-9 with TRBJ1-6, with 10 bases matching TRBD1. The CDR3 is 15 residues long. In germline, CDR1 is SEHNR, CDR2 FQNEAQ (reference sequence). The V gene end was trimmed by 5 bases and the J gene end by 9 bases; junction bases not matched to a gene: 7. CDR3 sequence reads: CASSPPGQGFSPLHF. The CDR3 coding sequence is TGTGCCAGCAGCCCGCCGGGACAGGGGTTTTCACCCCTCCACTTT.

The rearrangement links TRBV5-1 to TRBJ2-7, with D tentatively TRBD2 (7 bases). The V gene's germline CDR1 is SGHRS and CDR2 YFSETQ. The CDR3 runs to 14 residues. Trimming removed 4 bases at V and 7 bases at J, with 18 bases between. The CDR3 sequence is CASSPREGGSEQYF. Here the CDR3 DNA reads TGCGCCAGCAGCCCTCGAGAGGGGGGGAGTGAGCAGTACTTC.

The chain recombines TRBV28 with TRBJ1-1; the D is unclear. Between the trimmed V and J ends, which lost 3 bases and 4 bases, there was a span of 9 bases. CDR3 length equals 13 residues. The germline gives CDR1 MDHEN, CDR2 SYDVKM. This CDR3 is CASSLGGFTEAFF. The CDR3 region has the DNA TGTGCCAGCAGTTTGGGAGGGTTCACTGAAGCTTTCTTT.

The chain links TRBV30 to TRBJ1-3, with D tentatively TRBD1 (5 bases). Looked up from germline, CDR1 is GTSNPN and CDR2 is SVGIG (reference sequence). Trimming shortened V by 3 bases and J by 1 base, and 19 bases separated the two germline ends. There are 17 residues in the CDR3. The CDR3 loop reads CAWSKNSGFFSGNTIYF. In nucleotides, the CDR3 is TGTGCCTGGAGCAAAAATTCAGGGTTCTTTTCTGGAAACACCATATATTTT.

The rearrangement joins TRBV23-1 to TRBJ2-1, with 10 bases matching TRBD2. TRBV23-1 is marked as an open reading frame, function uncertain. The length of the CDR3 is 17 residues. Unmatched junction bases numbered 8, after V lost 0 bases and J lost 6 bases. Here the CDR3 reads CASSQSSTSGSANEQFF. The CDR3 nucleotides read TGCGCCAGCAGTCAATCCTCGACTAGCGGGTCGGCCAATGAGCAGTTCTTC.

The CDR3 nucleotides read TGTGCCAGCACCCCTACAGGGAAGCGTAATGAAAAACTGTTTTTT. Protein sequence: CASTPTGKRNEKLFF. The V gene is TRBV27, the J gene TRBJ1-4; a possible D gene is TRBD1 (6 bases). Trimming removed 7 bases from V and 4 bases from J, with 16 bases in between. Per germline, CDR1 MNHEY and CDR2 SMNVEV (reference sequence). The CDR3 sequence is 15 residues long. Supplemented by reference TRBV27 and TRBJ1-4, the full variable domain reads EAQVTQNPRYLITVTGKKLTVTCSQNMNHEYMSWYRQDPGLGLRQIYYSMNVEVTDKGDVPEGYKVSRKEKRNFPLILESPSPNQTSLYFCASTPTGKRNEKLFFGSGTQLSVL.

This CDR3 is CASSQTGRSADTQYF. The CDR3 coding sequence is TGTGCCAGCAGCCAGACAGGTCGGTCTGCAGATACGCAGTATTTT. V and J are TRBV5-6 and TRBJ2-3; maybe TRBD1 (6 bases). The CDR3 loop spans 15 amino acids. Germline CDR1 reads SGHDT; CDR2 reads YYEEEE. Trimming shortened V by 4 bases and J by 4 bases, and 16 bases separated the two germline ends.

For this clone: The junction does not match germline at one end; this may be a read error. The CDR3 sequence: CSSSSLRGLEYEQYF. CDR3 nucleotides: TGTTCCAGCAGCTCCCTCAGGGGCCTGGAGTACGAGCAGTACTTC. The J gene is TRBJ2-7, the V gene TRBV7-9; tentative D call: TRBD1 (6 bases). The germline V gene encodes CDR1 SEHNR and CDR2 FQNEAQ (reference sequence). The CDR3 has 15 amino acids. Drawing the rest from reference TRBV7-9 and TRBJ2-7, the complete variable domain is DTGVSQNPRHKITKRGQNVTFRCDPISEHNRLYWYRQTLGQGPEFLTYFQNEAQLEKSRLLSDRFSAERPKGSFSTLEIQRTEQGDSAMYLCSSSSLRGLEYEQYFGPGTRLTVT.

The chain is built from TRBV4-1 and TRBJ1-5; D gene ambiguous. This CDR3 contains 15 residues. From germline, CDR1 is MGHRA and CDR2 YSYEKL. Trimming cost V 1 base and J 0 bases, with 7 bases left between them. This CDR3 reads CASSQAVNSNQPQHF. The CDR3 DNA reads TGCGCCAGCAGCCAAGCGGTAAATAGCAATCAGCCCCAGCATTTT.

The J gene is TRBJ2-5, the V gene TRBV30; D is perhaps TRBD1 (6 bases). The ends were cut back, 0 bases at V and 9 bases at J, with 11 bases in the middle. Per germline, CDR1 GTSNPN and CDR2 SVGIG (reference sequence). The CDR3 consists of 12 residues. CDR3 DNA sequence: TGTGCCTGGAGTGTACCCCCAGGGGCCCAGTACTTC. Protein sequence: CAWSVPPGAQYF. Drawing the rest from reference TRBV30 and TRBJ2-5, the complete variable domain is SQTIHQWPATLVQPVGSPLSLECTVEGTSNPNLYWYRQAAGRGLQLLFYSVGIGQISSEVPQNLSASRPQDRQFILSSKKLLLSDSGFYLCAWSVPPGAQYFGPGTRLLVL.

The chain recombines TRBV28 with TRBJ1-1; TRBD1 is a possible D gene (6 bases). In germline, CDR1 is MDHEN, CDR2 SYDVKM. The CDR3 covers 15 residues. Between the trimmed V and J ends, which lost 4 bases and 1 base, there was a span of 13 bases. CDR3: CASSSPPTGNTEAFF. The CDR3, as DNA: TGTGCCAGCAGTTCCCCTCCGACAGGGAACACTGAAGCTTTCTTT.

The chain carries TRBV5-6 and TRBJ1-2; 9 bases are shared with TRBD1. The CDR3 is made up of 14 amino acids. Germline values: CDR1 SGHDT, CDR2 YYEEEE. The ends lost 4 bases at V and 5 bases at J; junction bases unmatched: 6. The CDR3 loop reads CASSGNRGRYGYTF. The CDR3 DNA reads TGTGCCAGCAGCGGAAACAGGGGGCGATATGGCTACACCTTC. Full variable domain (rest looked up from reference TRBV5-6 and TRBJ1-2): DAGVTQSPTHLIKTRGQQVTLRCSPKSGHDTVSWYQQALGQGPQFIFQYYEEEERQRGNFPDRFSGHQFPNYSSELNVNALLLGDSALYLCASSGNRGRYGYTFGSGTRLTVV.